The 30 T cell receptor beta chains below were found in one sample sequenced in a study of cytotoxic CD8 clonotypes in ibrutinib-treated CLL. Here immunoSEQ multiplex PCR was the method, and the copy in TCRdb shows in-frame clones only, minus some. Among around 150,000 clones listed, around 84% were seen once. The starting material was PBMCs, obtained after 36 months of ibrutinib treatment. The source of these receptors is a human donor with chronic lymphocytic leukemia.

In DNA, the CDR3 is TGTGCCGTTCACCGGGACGACACAGATACGCAGTATTTT. This gives the protein CAVHRDDTDTQYF. The rearrangement links TRBV19 to TRBJ2-3; either TRBD1 or TRBD2 may fit D (5 bases each). CDR3 size: 13 residues. Germline V CDR1 and CDR2: LNHDA, SQIVND (reference sequence). V was clipped by 11 bases and J by 2 bases, with 14 bases between them.

V usage is TRBV5-4 and J usage is TRBJ2-7; tentatively, D is TRBD1 (6 bases). Trimming shortened V by 4 bases and J by 2 bases, and 16 bases separated the two germline ends. The CDR3 spans 15 residues. Germline values: CDR1 SGHNT, CDR2 YYREEE (reference sequence). CDR3 loop: CASSRLSGGPYEQYF. DNA of the CDR3: TGTGCCAGCAGCCGCTTATCTGGGGGCCCCTACGAGCAGTACTTC.

This sequence joins TRBV7-2 and TRBJ1-1, with TRBD1 as a possible D gene (5 bases). V lost 1 base and J 10 bases, leaving 13 bases between the germline ends. Looked up from germline, CDR1 is SGHTA and CDR2 is FQGNSA. The CDR3 loop spans 13 amino acids. The CDR3 loop reads CASSLDSGGGAFF. The CDR3 DNA reads as TGTGCCAGCAGCTTAGACTCGGGTGGGGGAGCTTTCTTT.

The gene calls are TRBV2 and TRBJ1-1; 8 positions match TRBD1. CDR1 is SNHLY, CDR2 FYNNEI, per germline. The CDR3 length is 13 residues. The V gene end was trimmed by 7 bases and the J gene end by 11 bases; junction bases not matched to a gene: 12. The CDR3 is CASNMTGVCGAFF. In nucleotides, the CDR3 is TGTGCCAGCAATATGACAGGGGTGTGTGGTGCTTTCTTT.

The CDR3 protein is CSPTGHLNSPLHF. CDR3 DNA sequence: TGCAGCCCTACCGGCCACCTTAATTCACCCCTCCACTTT. The chain carries TRBV29-1 and TRBJ1-6, with D unclear. Germline V lookup: CDR1 SQVTM, CDR2 ANQGSEA. V gave up 8 bases and J gave up 6 bases, with 14 bases separating them. This CDR3 is 13 amino acids long.

The chain employs TRBV19 and TRBJ1-1, with 7 bases lining up with TRBD1. CDR3 length: 15 amino acids. Germline V gives CDR1 LNHDA, CDR2 SQIVND (reference sequence). The V and J ends lost 6 bases and 5 bases, in that order; junction bases with no gene match: 12. CDR3 DNA sequence: TGTGCCAGTAGAACGACAGGGCCCCTTGGGACTGAAGCTTTCTTT. Its translation: CASRTTGPLGTEAFF.

The CDR3 nucleotides are TGTGCCAGCTCACCCAACCTGAGGGGGTCCATATATTTT. Residues: CASSPNLRGSIYF. This rearrangement joins TRBV18 to TRBJ1-3; possibly TRBD1 for D (6 bases). V lost 3 bases and J lost 11, with 14 bases in between. The CDR3 runs to 13 residues. Germline values: CDR1 KGHSH, CDR2 LQKENI.

DNA for the CDR3: TGTGCCAGCCGTCGAATAACGTGGGTCGGCTACACCTTC. It encodes CASRRITWVGYTF. The chain couples TRBV18 to TRBJ1-2; no clear D gene. Germline CDR1 is KGHSH and CDR2 is LQKENI. This CDR3 has 13 amino acids. Between the trimmed V and J ends, which lost 8 bases and 8 bases, there was a span of 18 bases.

This chain uses TRBV7-9 with TRBJ2-3, with a tentative D call TRBD1 (7 bases). The germline V and J ends were trimmed by 1 base and 0 bases, with 14 bases remaining between them. From germline, CDR1 is SEHNR and CDR2 FQNEAQ (reference sequence). The CDR3 spans 17 residues. CDR3 DNA: TGTGCCAGCAGCTTAGGCAGGGGGGCCTACAGCACAGATACGCAGTATTTT. Translating it yields CASSLGRGAYSTDTQYF.

V and J are TRBV9 and TRBJ1-5, with D hard to call. V was cut by 3 bases and J by 6 bases, with 16 bases left in between. This CDR3 has 15 amino acids. Germline-derived CDR1 and CDR2 are SGDLS and YYNGEE. CDR3 nucleotide sequence: TGTGCCAGCAGCGCCGGGCGAGGGTGGCCTCAGCCCCAGCATTTT. This translates into CASSAGRGWPQPQHF.

The chain employs TRBV5-6 and TRBJ2-1; 10 bases line up with TRBD2. Germline V gene data show CDR1 as SGHDT and CDR2 as YYEEEE. The CDR3 loop spans 15 amino acids. V dropped 3 bases and J dropped 1; count of bases not matched to a gene: 1. The CDR3 protein is CASSSLAGSYNEQFF. CDR3 bases: TGTGCCAGCAGCTCACTAGCGGGGTCCTACAATGAGCAGTTCTTC.

The V and J genes are TRBV5-1 and TRBJ2-5, with 13 bases identical to TRBD2. The V segment lost 3 bases and the J segment 3 bases; nucleotides outside the gene matches: 14. The germline gives CDR1 SGHRS, CDR2 YFSETQ. The CDR3 spans 19 residues. CDR3 residues: CASSSYPGLAGDREETQYF. In DNA form, the CDR3 reads TGCGCCAGCAGCTCATATCCTGGACTAGCGGGAGATAGGGAAGAGACCCAGTACTTC.

The chain links TRBV19 to TRBJ1-2; D unresolved. The CDR3 loop spans 14 amino acids. V lost 1 base and J 0 bases, leaving 6 bases between the germline ends. CDR1 and CDR2 (germline): LNHDA, SQIVND (reference sequence). CDR3 DNA sequence: TGTGCCAGTAGTATAGGACCAGCTAACTATGGCTACACCTTC. Encoded protein: CASSIGPANYGYTF.

V gene TRBV5-1 combines with J gene TRBJ1-1, with D tentatively TRBD1 (5 bases). The germline V gene encodes CDR1 SGHRS and CDR2 YFSETQ. CDR3 length: 15 amino acids. V lost 4 bases to trimming and J lost 0 bases, with 13 bases between them. The chain's CDR3 is CASSPRWGVNTEAFF. The DNA of the CDR3 is TGCGCCAGCAGCCCCCGCTGGGGCGTGAACACTGAAGCTTTCTTT.

The rearrangement joins TRBV9 to TRBJ1-2, with unresolved D. There are 15 residues in the CDR3. V lost 5 bases and J 6 bases, leaving 20 bases between the germline ends. Per germline, CDR1 SGDLS and CDR2 YYNGEE. The chain's CDR3 is CASRALTEGFHGYTF. DNA of the CDR3: TGTGCCAGCAGGGCGTTAACGGAGGGTTTTCATGGCTACACCTTC.

This clone was seen only a few times. The V and J genes are TRBV30 and TRBJ1-2, with D hard to call. The CDR3 extends over 12 amino acids. V dropped 1 base and J dropped 5 bases, with 8 bases sitting between them. Germline loops: CDR1 GTSNPN, CDR2 SVGIG (reference sequence). The CDR3: CAWSEGGYGYTF. In DNA form, the CDR3 reads TGTGCCTGGAGTGAGGGTGGATATGGCTACACCTTC.

CDR3 residues: CASSLGGPSTDTQYF. The CDR3 DNA sequence: TGCGCCAGCAGCTTGGGCGGACCTAGCACAGATACGCAGTATTTT. J is TRBJ2-3 and V is TRBV5-1, with D hard to call. CDR3 size: 15 residues. Trimming cost V 0 bases and J 0 bases, with 8 bases left between them. Germline assignment: CDR1 SGHRS and CDR2 YFSETQ. Together with reference TRBV5-1 and TRBJ2-3, the CDR3 gives the full variable domain: KAGVTQTPRYLIKTRGQQVTLSCSPISGHRSVSWYQQTPGQGLQFLFEYFSETQRNKGNFPGRFSGRQFSNSRSEMNVSTLELGDSALYLCASSLGGPSTDTQYFGPGTRLTVL.

The chain employs TRBV18 and TRBJ1-5, with D unresolved. In germline, CDR1 is KGHSH, CDR2 LQKENI. The CDR3 runs to 15 residues. Trimming left V 6 bases short and J 3 bases short, with 15 bases between. The CDR3 is CASSGSSGYNQPQHF. In DNA, the CDR3 is TGTGCCAGCTCCGGCTCATCGGGTTACAATCAGCCCCAGCATTTT. The full variable domain, rest sourced from reference TRBV18 and TRBJ1-5, is NAGVMQNPRHLVRRRGQEARLRCSPMKGHSHVYWYRQLPEEGLKFMVYLQKENIIDESGMPKERFSAEFPKEGPSILRIQQVVRGDSAAYFCASSGSSGYNQPQHFGDGTRLSIL.

The chain uses TRBV6-5 and TRBJ1-2; D gene uncertain. Trimming shortened V by 9 bases and J by 0 bases, and 11 bases separated the two germline ends. CDR3 length: 13 amino acids. In germline, CDR1 is MNHEY, CDR2 SVGAGI. The CDR3 region has the DNA TGTGCCAGTTCCATCCGGGCTAACTATGGCTACACCTTC. Translation gives CASSIRANYGYTF.

V is TRBV27 and J is TRBJ2-5, with D possibly matching TRBD2 (7 bases). Germline CDR1 reads MNHEY; CDR2 reads SMNVEV (reference sequence). The CDR3 runs 16 residues. V lost 11 bases and J 5 bases, leaving 27 bases between the germline ends. The CDR3 region is CAPHAGRGRAGETQYF. The CDR3 nucleotides are TGTGCCCCACATGCGGGTAGGGGGAGGGCGGGGGAGACCCAGTACTTC.

This rearrangement joins TRBV20-1 to TRBJ2-3; D is undetermined. The CDR3 length is 11 residues. V was trimmed by 8 bases and J by 2 bases, leaving 8 bases between them. Germline CDR1 is DFQATT and CDR2 is SNEGSKA (reference sequence). The CDR3 DNA sequence: TGCAGTCCCCCTTCCACAGATACGCAGTATTTT. Its protein is CSPPSTDTQYF.

The chain recombines TRBV4-1 with TRBJ1-4; 9 bases match TRBD1. Germline V gene sequence: CDR1 MGHRA, CDR2 YSYEKL. This CDR3 contains 14 residues. J was trimmed by 5 bases and V by 4 bases; bases with no gene match: 2. The CDR3 loop is CASSRGQGNEKLFF. In nucleotides, the CDR3 is TGCGCCAGCAGCCGGGGACAGGGAAATGAAAAACTGTTTTTT.

The chain carries TRBV9 and TRBJ2-5; TRBD1 matches at 10 bases. The CDR3 has 16 residues. The V segment lost 0 bases and the J segment 3 bases; nucleotides outside the gene matches: 5. Looked up from germline, CDR1 is SGDLS and CDR2 is YYNGEE. The CDR3 sequence: CASSVAAGTGEETQYF. DNA of the CDR3: TGTGCCAGCAGCGTAGCCGCCGGGACAGGGGAAGAGACCCAGTACTTC. Complete variable domain (other parts from reference TRBV9 and TRBJ2-5): DSGVTQTPKHLITATGQRVTLRCSPRSGDLSVYWYQQSLDQGLQFLIQYYNGEERAKGNILERFSAQQFPDLHSELNLSSLELGDSALYFCASSVAAGTGEETQYFGPGTRLLVL.

V gene TRBV28 combines with J gene TRBJ2-5, with D perhaps assigned TRBD1 or TRBD2 (5 bases each). With 6 bases removed from V and 3 bases from J, the gap between germline ends came to 17 bases. CDR1 and CDR2 from the germline V gene are MDHEN and SYDVKM. CDR3 size: 15 residues. CDR3 residues: CASSRTGTDKETQYF. The CDR3 bases are TGTGCCAGCAGCAGGACCGGGACGGATAAAGAGACCCAGTACTTC.

The chain recombines TRBV14 with TRBJ1-6; D may be TRBD1 (6 bases). There are 14 residues in the CDR3. Germline CDR1 reads SGHDN; CDR2 reads FVKESK. V lost 6 bases, J lost 9 bases, and 15 bases lay in between. This CDR3 reads CASSYGGHGSPLHF. The CDR3 DNA reads TGTGCCAGCAGTTACGGGGGCCACGGTTCACCCCTCCACTTT.

This rearrangement joins TRBV6-5 to TRBJ1-4; 10 bases align to TRBD1. Germline CDR1 reads MNHEY; CDR2 reads SVGAGI. This CDR3 has 15 residues. With V trimmed by 2 bases and J by 6 bases, 3 bases remained unmatched. The CDR3 sequence: CASSYTGTGDEKLFF. CDR3 bases: TGTGCCAGCAGTTACACCGGGACAGGGGATGAAAAACTGTTTTTT.

V gene TRBV11-1 combines with J gene TRBJ2-3; 10 bases match TRBD1. Germline V gene data show CDR1 as SGHAT and CDR2 as FQDESV (reference sequence). The CDR3 is 15 residues long. Trimming cost V 5 bases and J 1 base; bases outside gene matches: 3. DNA of the CDR3: TGTGCCAGCAGCAATGACAGGGGGCGCACAGATACGCAGTATTTT. It is translated as CASSNDRGRTDTQYF.

The CDR3 loop is CASRAGTARRGVETQYF. CDR3 DNA sequence: TGTGCCAGCAGGGCTGGGACTGCGAGGAGAGGGGTAGAGACCCAGTACTTC. The J gene is TRBJ2-5, the V gene TRBV25-1; tentative D call: TRBD2 (6 bases). The germline V gene has CDR1 MGHDK and CDR2 SYGVNS. This CDR3 contains 17 residues. V shed 6 bases and J shed 4 bases, with 24 bases lying between them.

The chain carries TRBV29-1 and TRBJ2-1; D unresolved. Germline V lookup: CDR1 SQVTM, CDR2 ANQGSEA. This CDR3 spans 11 amino acids. Trimming removed 5 bases at V and 7 bases at J, with 9 bases between. The CDR3 bases are TGCAGCGTTTCCCGCTTGAATGAGCAGTTCTTC. Its translation is CSVSRLNEQFF.

The rearrangement uses TRBV4-1 and TRBJ2-7; D is undetermined. The length of the CDR3 is 11 residues. Germline assignment: CDR1 MGHRA and CDR2 YSYEKL. Deletions cut 0 bases from V and 4 bases from J, with 1 base between. The CDR3 loop is CASSQEYEQYF. As DNA, the CDR3 is TGCGCCAGCAGCCAAGAGTACGAGCAGTACTTC.